The 2 T cell receptor beta chains below come from one sample, sequenced in a study of T cell clones after liver transplantation. TCRdb's copy holds only in-frame clones and misses some; the assay was immunoSEQ multiplex PCR. The profile shows about 120,000 clones, about nine tenths of them singletons. The specimen was CD4+ T cells from blood, collected 12 months after liver transplant. Source of these receptors: a human patient who received a liver transplant. The graft donor may have contributed some T cells.

V is TRBV7-8 and J is TRBJ1-2, with D possibly TRBD1 on 5 matching bases. Trimming removed 3 bases at V and 4 bases at J, with 18 bases between. The CDR3 contains 16 residues. Germline values: CDR1 SGHVS, CDR2 FQNEAQ. In DNA form, the CDR3 reads TGTGCCAGCAGCTTCATAACCGGGGGATACACCTATGGCTACACCTTC. This translates into CASSFITGGYTYGYTF.

The V call is TRBV6-1, the J call TRBJ1-2, with D possibly being TRBD1 (6 bases). Per the germline V gene, CDR1 is MNHNS and CDR2 is SASEGT. Trimming shortened V by 6 bases and J by 7 bases, and 15 bases separated the two germline ends. The CDR3 sequence is 13 residues long. The CDR3 is CASRLLEGGGYTF. The CDR3 DNA follows: TGTGCCAGCAGGCTACTCGAAGGGGGTGGCTACACCTTC.